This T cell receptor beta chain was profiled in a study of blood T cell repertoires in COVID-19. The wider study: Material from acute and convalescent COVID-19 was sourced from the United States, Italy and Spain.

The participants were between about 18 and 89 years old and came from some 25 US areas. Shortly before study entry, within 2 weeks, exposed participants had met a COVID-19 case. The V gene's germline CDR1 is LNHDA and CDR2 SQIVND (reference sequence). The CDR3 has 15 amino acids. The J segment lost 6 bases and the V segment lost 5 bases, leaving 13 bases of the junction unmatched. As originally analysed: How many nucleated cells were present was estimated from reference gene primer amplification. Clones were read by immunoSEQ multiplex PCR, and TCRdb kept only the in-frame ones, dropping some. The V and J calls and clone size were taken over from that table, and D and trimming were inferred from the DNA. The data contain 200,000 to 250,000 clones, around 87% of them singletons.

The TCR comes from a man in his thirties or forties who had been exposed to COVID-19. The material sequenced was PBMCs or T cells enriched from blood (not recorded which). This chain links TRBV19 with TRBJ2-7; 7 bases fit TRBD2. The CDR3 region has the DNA TGTGCCAGTAGTGGACGGGGGGACCATAATCTCGAGCAGTACTTC. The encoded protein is CASSGRGDHNLEQYF. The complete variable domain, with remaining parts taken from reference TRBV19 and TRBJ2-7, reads DGGITQSPKYLFRKEGQNVTLSCEQNLNHDAMYWYRQDPGQGLRLIYYSQIVNDFQKGDIAEGYSVSREKKESFPLTVTSAQKNPTAFYLCASSGRGDHNLEQYFGPGTRLTVT.